This TCR beta chain was captured in a study of graft-versus-host responses after intestinal transplantation. As for the study in general: Those transplanted obtained multivisceral, liver-intestinal, or isolated intestinal grafts. Study results and caveats: GvH clones were identified in recipient marrow, with some first appearing in ileum or blood.

Here immunoSEQ multiplex PCR was the method, and the copy in TCRdb shows in-frame clones only, minus some. The data hold around 110,000 clones, with over 85% observed a single time. Germline values: CDR1 MNHGY, CDR2 SAAAGT. Trimming pared 5 bases from V and 4 bases from J, leaving 8 bases between. This CDR3 has 12 amino acids. As regards this clone: Antigen unknown.

The clonotype comes from a human donor who was the organ donor for an intestinal transplant. The sequences come from unstimulated CD4+ T cells sorted from spleen or lymph node cells, collected before transplant. This chain connects TRBV6-8 to TRBJ2-5; TRBD2 might be the D (5 bases). The CDR3 loop reads CASSARGETQYF. The DNA for the CDR3 is TGTGCCAGCAGTGCACGGGGAGAGACCCAGTACTTC.